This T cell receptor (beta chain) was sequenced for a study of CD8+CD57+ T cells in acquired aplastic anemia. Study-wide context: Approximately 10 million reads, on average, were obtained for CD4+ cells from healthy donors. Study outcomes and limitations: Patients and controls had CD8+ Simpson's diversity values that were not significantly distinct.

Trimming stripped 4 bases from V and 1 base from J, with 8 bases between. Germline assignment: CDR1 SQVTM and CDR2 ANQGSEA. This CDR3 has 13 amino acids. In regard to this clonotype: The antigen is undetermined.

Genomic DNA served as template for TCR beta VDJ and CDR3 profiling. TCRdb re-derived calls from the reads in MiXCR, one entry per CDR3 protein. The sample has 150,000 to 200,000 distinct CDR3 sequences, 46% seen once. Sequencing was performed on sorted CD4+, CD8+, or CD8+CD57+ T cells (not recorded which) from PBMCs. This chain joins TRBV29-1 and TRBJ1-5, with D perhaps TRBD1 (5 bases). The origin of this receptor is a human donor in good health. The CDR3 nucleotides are TGCAGCGTTGTCGCAGGGAGCAATCAGCCCCAGCATTTT. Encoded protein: CSVVAGSNQPQHF. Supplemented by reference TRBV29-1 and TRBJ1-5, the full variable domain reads SAVISQKPSRDICQRGTSLTIQCQVDSQVTMMFWYRQQPGQSLTLIATANQGSEATYESGFVIDKFPISRPNLTFSTLTVSNMSPEDSSIYLCSVVAGSNQPQHFGDGTRLSIL.